This entry lists 21 T cell receptor beta chains sequenced from one sample in a study of long-term antiretroviral therapy in people with HIV. Researchers report immunoSEQ v3.0 was run at survey level. This table comes from immunoSEQ multiplex PCR, and its TCRdb copy is limited to in-frame clones, with some not included. The sample records 29,000 or so clones, about 94% being singletons. The specimen was unsorted PBMCs, collected more than 7.1 years after starting antiretroviral therapy. The origin of the receptors is a man over 45 with HIV.

The chain is built from TRBV7-2 and TRBJ2-2; D is ambiguous. Trimming pared 3 bases from V and 2 bases from J, leaving 7 bases between. The CDR3 totals 14 residues. From germline, CDR1 is SGHTA and CDR2 FQGNSA. The CDR3 reads CASSFQINTGELFF. The CDR3 DNA is TGTGCCAGCAGCTTTCAAATAAACACCGGGGAGCTGTTTTTT. Using reference TRBV7-2 and TRBJ2-2 for the parts outside the CDR3, the full variable domain is GAGVSQSPSNKVTEKGKDVELRCDPISGHTALYWYRQSLGQGLEFLIYFQGNSAPDKSGLPSDRFSAERTGGSVSTLTIQRTQQEDSAVYLCASSFQINTGELFFGEGSRLTVL.

This chain links TRBV2 with TRBJ2-1; D possibly corresponds to TRBD2 (6 bases). Trimming shortened V by 1 base and J by 5 bases, and 12 bases separated the two germline ends. Looked up from germline, CDR1 is SNHLY and CDR2 is FYNNEI. The CDR3 length is 15 residues. The CDR3 DNA follows: TGTGCCAGCAGTGAAGGGACTCAGCGGGACAATGAGCAGTTCTTC. Residues: CASSEGTQRDNEQFF. Using reference TRBV2 and TRBJ2-1 for the parts outside the CDR3, the full variable domain is EPEVTQTPSHQVTQMGQEVILRCVPISNHLYFYWYRQILGQKVEFLVSFYNNEISEKSEIFDDQFSVERPDGSNFTLKIRSTKLEDSAMYFCASSEGTQRDNEQFFGPGTRLTVL.

The chain links TRBV4-2 to TRBJ1-2, with D possibly TRBD1 on 6 matching bases. Trimming took off 0 bases at V and 1 base at J, with 12 bases between the two ends. CDR1 and CDR2 from the germline V gene are LGHNA and YNFKEQ. The CDR3 is made up of 16 amino acids. The CDR3 DNA follows: TGTGCCAGCAGCCAAGATTTGGGAGGGGGTAACTATGGCTACACCTTC. Translating gives CASSQDLGGGNYGYTF.

This clone was counted a single time. V is TRBV4-1 and J is TRBJ2-7; 7 bases match TRBD2. The CDR3 spans 17 residues. V lost 4 bases and J lost 6; bases outside the gene matches: 18. CDR1 and CDR2 from the germline V gene are MGHRA and YSYEKL. CDR3 bases: TGCGCCAGCAGCCTTAGACTAGCCGACCTGATCTCTCTCGAGCAGTACTTC. Translated: CASSLRLADLISLEQYF.

The chain is built from TRBV7-9 and TRBJ1-1; tentatively, D is TRBD1 (5 bases). CDR1 and CDR2 (germline): SEHNR, FQNEAQ (reference sequence). This CDR3 has 16 residues. V was shortened by 5 bases and J by 4 bases, with 20 bases between the two germline ends. The CDR3 here is CASSPGGGSRSTEAFF. The CDR3 nucleotides read TGTGCCAGCAGCCCCGGGGGGGGGAGTAGGAGCACTGAAGCTTTCTTT.

The chain uses TRBV6-5 and TRBJ2-7; TRBD2 might be the D (6 bases). Germline V lookup: CDR1 MNHEY, CDR2 SVGAGI. V lost 7 bases, J lost 2 bases, and 18 bases lay in between. This CDR3 contains 15 residues. In DNA, the CDR3 is TGTGCCAGCACCCCATCAGGGACTTTTCCCTACGAGCAGTACTTC. Translating it yields CASTPSGTFPYEQYF.

This clone was counted only a few times. The rearrangement joins TRBV9 to TRBJ2-3; 7 nucleotides align to TRBD1. J gave up 0 bases and V 0 bases, and 7 bases lay outside the gene matches. This CDR3 has 17 amino acids. The germline gives CDR1 SGDLS, CDR2 YYNGEE. CDR3 loop: CASSVGAGQASTDTQYF. CDR3 bases: TGTGCCAGCAGCGTAGGAGCCGGACAGGCTAGCACAGATACGCAGTATTTT.

The chain employs TRBV11-2 and TRBJ2-3; the match to TRBD2 covers 7 bases. CDR3 length equals 15 residues. After removal of 1 base from V and 4 bases from J, the junction contained 5 bases not matched to a gene. Germline assignment: CDR1 SGHAT and CDR2 FQNNGV. CDR3 in amino acids: CASSLVRAGSDTQYF. The CDR3, as DNA: TGTGCCAGCAGCTTAGTTCGAGCGGGGTCAGATACGCAGTATTTT.

The chain recombines TRBV5-5 with TRBJ1-2; D might be TRBD1 (5 bases). In germline, CDR1 is SGHKS, CDR2 YYEKEE (reference sequence). The CDR3 totals 15 residues. The V end lost 4 bases, the J end lost 1 base, and 14 bases lay between the germline ends. The CDR3 DNA follows: TGTGCCAGCAGCCCCAGCAGGGTCAGTAACTATGGCTACACCTTC. This sequence encodes CASSPSRVSNYGYTF.

The rearrangement joins TRBV5-1 to TRBJ1-2; no clear D gene. The CDR3 spans 13 residues. V was clipped by 0 bases and J by 3 bases, with 6 bases between them. From germline, CDR1 is SGHRS and CDR2 YFSETQ. The CDR3 DNA reads as TGCGCCAGCAGCTTGGATGGGGACTATGGCTACACCTTC. This sequence encodes CASSLDGDYGYTF.

The CDR3 spells CASSEPAGVNTEAFF. The CDR3 bases are TGTGCCAGCAGTGAACCAGCAGGGGTGAACACTGAAGCTTTCTTT. This chain uses TRBV6-1 with TRBJ1-1; D is possibly TRBD1 (6 bases). V dropped 2 bases and J dropped 0 bases, with 10 bases sitting between them. Germline CDR1 is MNHNS and CDR2 is SASEGT. The CDR3 length is 15 residues.

The chain carries TRBV6-6 and TRBJ2-2; TRBD1 might be the D (6 bases). The CDR3 covers 14 residues. V was clipped by 6 bases and J by 4 bases, with 12 bases between them. Germline V CDR1 and CDR2: MNHNY, SVGAGI (reference sequence). CDR3 sequence: CASRKQGITGELFF. Here the CDR3 DNA reads TGTGCCAGCAGGAAACAGGGAATCACCGGGGAGCTGTTTTTT.

The gene calls are TRBV4-3 and TRBJ1-2, with D perhaps matching TRBD1 (5 bases). Trimming took 0 bases from V and 7 from J, leaving 12 bases between them. Germline V lookup: CDR1 LGHNA, CDR2 YSLEER. The CDR3 is made up of 14 amino acids. The CDR3 here is CASSQDRVGGGYTF. The CDR3, as DNA: TGCGCCAGCAGCCAAGATAGAGTGGGGGGTGGCTACACCTTC.

This clone was detected once. V is TRBV2 and J is TRBJ2-3, with 9 bases fitting TRBD1. CDR1 and CDR2 (germline): SNHLY, FYNNEI. With V trimmed by 7 bases and J by 14 bases, 13 bases remained unmatched. The CDR3 extends over 13 amino acids. CDR3 nucleotide sequence: TGTGCCAGCATCCCTGCCGGGACAGGGTCATGGTATTTT. Translating it yields CASIPAGTGSWYF.

This chain uses TRBV28 with TRBJ2-7; D unclear. The CDR3 totals 13 residues. CDR1 and CDR2 (germline): MDHEN, SYDVKM. The V end was cut by 0 bases, the J end by 7 bases, with 10 bases between. CDR3 amino acids: CASSLWQDLEQYF. The CDR3 DNA reads as TGTGCCAGCAGTTTATGGCAAGACCTTGAGCAGTACTTC.

This clone appeared a single time. The rearrangement uses TRBV7-2 and TRBJ2-3; no clear D gene. This CDR3 spans 16 amino acids. V lost 2 bases to trimming and J lost 4 bases, with 16 bases between them. Germline lookup yields CDR1 SGHTA and CDR2 FQGNSA. Here the CDR3 reads CASSLRARSGSDTQYF. The CDR3, as DNA: TGTGCCAGCAGCTTAAGGGCTCGCTCCGGCTCAGATACGCAGTATTTT.

This clone showed up just once. This chain connects TRBV7-6 to TRBJ2-7; TRBD1 matches 7 bases. V lost 5 bases, J lost 0 bases, and 4 bases stayed unmatched. CDR1 is SGHVS and CDR2 is FNYEAQ in the germline V gene. The CDR3 is 14 amino acids. The CDR3 spells CASSLGQDSYEQYF. The CDR3 coding sequence is TGTGCCAGCAGCCTTGGACAGGACTCCTACGAGCAGTACTTC.

The V gene is TRBV30, the J gene TRBJ1-2; TRBD1 aligns across 8 bases. V was clipped by 6 bases and J by 4 bases; unmatched bases: 4. The V gene's germline CDR1 is GTSNPN and CDR2 SVGIG (reference sequence). The CDR3 consists of 12 residues. CDR3 region: CACGQGGYGYTF. CDR3 nucleotide sequence: TGTGCCTGCGGACAGGGAGGCTATGGCTACACCTTC.

This clone has just one count. V and J are TRBV6-1 and TRBJ2-7; 10 bases are a match to TRBD1. J gave up 2 bases and V 5 bases, and 6 bases lay outside the gene matches. The V gene's germline CDR1 is MNHNS and CDR2 SASEGT. The CDR3 is 15 amino acids. The DNA for the CDR3 is TGTGCCAGCAGTAGGGACAGGGGATCCACCTACGAGCAGTACTTC. This sequence encodes CASSRDRGSTYEQYF.

This rearrangement joins TRBV29-1 to TRBJ2-1; D unresolved. The V end lost 7 bases, the J end lost 9 bases, and 13 bases lay between the germline ends. The CDR3 has 11 residues. The germline V gene encodes CDR1 SQVTM and CDR2 ANQGSEA. CDR3 protein: CSAGLGFEQFF. The CDR3 DNA is TGCAGCGCGGGCTTAGGTTTTGAGCAGTTCTTC.

Turning to this clone: A read error may account for a junction end that differs from germline. This chain joins TRBV7-2 and TRBJ1-3; D is uncertain. Germline V gene lookup returns CDR1 SGHTA and CDR2 FQGNSA. This CDR3 spans 13 amino acids. CDR3 DNA: TGTGCCAGCAGCTCAGACATTAGAAACACCATATGTTTT. Encoded protein: CASSSDIRNTICF.